One sample yielded the 14 T cell receptor beta chains listed below, sequenced in a study of molecular identifiers for immune sequencing clone quantification. TCRdb re-analysed the PCR reads in MiXCR, keeping a single row per CDR3 protein. The sample lists 35,000 to 45,000 distinct CDR3 sequences, approximately 20% occurring once. Sequencing used naive CD8+ T cells from blood, with Jurkat cell RNA spiked in. Indicated subset: FACS-sorted CD8+CD4-CCR7+CD45RA+ naive T cells. The receptors originated from a human donor in good health. Some libraries in this study had Jurkat cell RNA spiked in.

The V and J genes are TRBV7-6 and TRBJ2-1; the D gene is possibly TRBD2 (7 bases). Germline V gene lookup returns CDR1 SGHVS and CDR2 FNYEAQ. The CDR3 covers 15 residues. The V gene lost 5 bases and the J gene lost 9 bases, with 20 bases spanning the gap. This chain's CDR3 is CASSLASGGPGEQFF. Here the CDR3 DNA reads TGTGCCAGCAGCCTCGCCTCCGGGGGGCCCGGTGAGCAGTTCTTC.

As concerns this clonotype: A read error is possible here, since a much larger clone lies one base away. Because the CDR3 is missing its conserved closing phenylalanine or tryptophan, this is likely a read error. V is TRBV7-9 and J is TRBJ2-7; D perhaps matches TRBD1 (5 bases). The CDR3 sequence is 12 residues long. Trimming took 5 bases from V and 3 from J, leaving 8 bases between them. Germline values: CDR1 SEHNR, CDR2 FQNEAQ (reference sequence). The CDR3 nucleotides are TGTGCCAGCAGCGCGGACAACTACGAGCAGTACTCC. Translated: CASSADNYEQYS.

This clonotype appeared many times. The chain links TRBV4-3 to TRBJ2-5, with D uncertain. The CDR3 consists of 17 residues. The germline gives CDR1 LGHNA, CDR2 YSLEER. V dropped 2 bases and J dropped 1 base, with 17 bases sitting between them. CDR3 region: CASSQYVQLPAQETQYF. The CDR3, as DNA: TGCGCCAGCAGCCAATATGTACAACTCCCCGCCCAAGAGACCCAGTACTTC.

In its sample, this clonotype was seen many times. The chain combines TRBV11-2 with TRBJ2-1; maybe TRBD2 (6 bases). Germline CDR1 reads SGHAT; CDR2 reads FQNNGV. The CDR3 has 14 residues. V lost 4 bases, J lost 3 bases, and 10 bases lay in between. CDR3 protein: CASSSRGFYNEQFF. DNA of the CDR3: TGTGCCAGCAGCTCCCGGGGGTTCTACAATGAGCAGTTCTTC. The variable domain in full, with the rest retrieved from reference TRBV11-2 and TRBJ2-1, is EAGVAQSPRYKIIEKRQSVAFWCNPISGHATLYWYQQILGQGPKLLIQFQNNGVVDDSQLPKDRFSAERLKGVDSTLKIQPAKLEDSAVYLCASSSRGFYNEQFFGPGTRLTVL.

In this sample, this clonotype turned up a few times. This sequence may be a read error, since a much larger clone differs from it by one base. V and J are TRBV30 and TRBJ2-2; possible D gene TRBD2, 5 bases. V dropped 0 bases and J dropped 10 bases, with 21 bases sitting between them. In germline, CDR1 is GTSNPN, CDR2 SVGIG (reference sequence). This CDR3 contains 16 residues. This chain's CDR3 is CAWSVLGIGSPEELFF. CDR3 bases: TGTGCCTGGAGTGTACTCGGGATCGGTAGTCCCGAGGAGCTGTTTTTT.

This clonotype was found many times. This chain joins TRBV6-2 or TRBV6-3 and TRBJ2-2; D possibly corresponds to TRBD1 (5 bases). The length of the CDR3 is 14 residues. Germline V CDR1 and CDR2: MNHEY, SVGEGT. Trimming removed 6 bases at V and 3 bases at J, with 11 bases between. The CDR3 loop is CASRPDSYTGELFF. The CDR3 DNA reads as TGTGCCAGCAGGCCCGACAGCTACACCGGGGAGCTGTTTTTT.

This clonotype was picked up many times. J is TRBJ2-5 and V is TRBV7-9; D remains unclear. V lost 3 bases and J lost 5, with 7 bases in between. Germline V gives CDR1 SEHNR, CDR2 FQNEAQ (reference sequence). This CDR3 is 12 amino acids long. Here the CDR3 reads CASSLDPETQYF. CDR3 nucleotide sequence: TGTGCCAGCAGCTTGGACCCGGAGACCCAGTACTTC.

By share, this clonotype ranks as medium-sized (0.01 to 0.1%). V and J are TRBV7-9 and TRBJ1-4; 8 bases fit TRBD1. This CDR3 region has 16 residues. The germline gives CDR1 SEHNR, CDR2 FQNEAQ (reference sequence). V trimming: 0 bases; J trimming: 8 bases; junction bases outside the gene matches: 8. The CDR3 nucleotides read TGTGCCAGCAGCTTAGCCCCGACAGGGGAGGAGGAAAAACTGTTTTTT. Translated, it gives CASSLAPTGEEEKLFF.

The chain links TRBV5-6 to TRBJ2-7; D is unclear. The CDR3 spans 14 residues. Trimming took 9 bases from V and 5 from J, leaving 21 bases between them. The germline V gene encodes CDR1 SGHDT and CDR2 YYEEEE. This chain's CDR3 is CANNLDGRRDEQYF. CDR3 DNA sequence: TGTGCCAACAACTTGGACGGAAGAAGGGACGAGCAGTACTTC.

This clonotype was recorded many times. The gene calls are TRBV7-2 and TRBJ2-3; TRBD2 matches 8 bases. This CDR3 contains 18 residues. From germline, CDR1 is SGHTA and CDR2 FQGNSA. V dropped 4 bases and J dropped 1; count of bases not matched to a gene: 13. CDR3 protein: CASSYVVAGNLGTDTQYF. DNA for the CDR3: TGTGCCAGCAGCTACGTAGTAGCGGGAAACCTGGGCACAGATACGCAGTATTTT.

This clonotype counts as medium-sized (0.01 to 0.1%). The chain uses TRBV23-1 and TRBJ2-3; unclear D gene. TRBV23-1 is designated an ORF whose function remains uncertain. V lost 4 bases, J lost 0 bases, and 8 bases lay in between. The CDR3 sequence is 14 residues long. The CDR3 DNA follows: TGCGCCAGCAGTCTAAACCTTAGCACAGATACGCAGTATTTT. This codes for CASSLNLSTDTQYF.

In regard to this clonotype: Possible read error: a much larger clone is one base away. This rearrangement joins TRBV19 to TRBJ1-4, with D hard to call. The CDR3 has 14 amino acids. Germline assignment: CDR1 LNHDA and CDR2 SQIVND (reference sequence). The CDR3 reads CASTRGAPNEKPFF. CDR3 DNA sequence: TGTGCCAGTACGAGAGGAGCACCTAATGAAAAACCGTTTTTT.

The rearrangement uses TRBV13 and TRBJ2-5, with D unclear. The CDR3 consists of 13 residues. Germline V gives CDR1 PRHDT, CDR2 FYEKMQ (reference sequence). The V end was cut by 3 bases, the J end by 3 bases, with 8 bases between. The CDR3, as DNA: TGTGCCAGCAGCTTTAGTGGTGAAGAGACCCAGTACTTC. Translated, it gives CASSFSGEETQYF. Using reference TRBV13 and TRBJ2-5 for the parts outside the CDR3, the full variable domain is AAGVIQSPRHLIKEKRETATLKCYPIPRHDTVYWYQQGPGQDPQFLISFYEKMQSDKGSIPDRFSAQQFSDYHSELNMSSLELGDSALYFCASSFSGEETQYFGPGTRLLVL.

This clonotype is medium-sized. The CDR3 reads CASSFSWSADTQYF. The CDR3 DNA reads TGTGCCAGCAGTTTCTCGTGGTCGGCAGATACGCAGTATTTT. The V and J genes are TRBV28 and TRBJ2-3; D is uncertain. CDR1 and CDR2 from the germline V gene are MDHEN and SYDVKM. Trimming removed 3 bases from V and 4 bases from J, with 11 bases in between. The CDR3 spans 14 residues. Filled out from reference TRBV28 and TRBJ2-3, the complete variable domain reads DVKVTQSSRYLVKRTGEKVFLECVQDMDHENMFWYRQDPGLGLRLIYFSYDVKMKEKGDIPEGYSVSREKKERFSLILESASTNQTSMYLCASSFSWSADTQYFGPGTRLTVL.